This TCR beta chain was captured by sequencing in a study of shared clonotypes between healthy human individuals. V trimming: 7 bases; J trimming: 0 bases; junction bases outside the gene matches: 1. Germline V CDR1 and CDR2: SGHRS, YFSETQ. This CDR3 spans 13 amino acids. Deep level was the assay's run setting. The table came from immunoSEQ multiplex PCR; TCRdb's copy has only in-frame clones and leaves some out. The sample lists some 1 million clones; 70% to 80% were seen once. To note about this clone: Its antigen is currently unknown.

Overall study findings and caveats: Generation probability values for non-shared clonotypes were lower than those for clonotypes shared by all four donors. Investigators expected sequencing depth to affect clonotype sharing among donors.

The study enrolled healthy HIV-negative adults without recent acute infections or vaccinations as donors. V is TRBV5-1 and J is TRBJ2-3; TRBD1 matches at 8 bases. The source of this sequence is a young man in good health. The specimen was memory CD4+ T cells sorted from blood. Subset in this sample: CD45RA-negative fraction. This CDR3 is CASGQGSTDTQYF. DNA of the CDR3: TGCGCCAGCGGACAGGGTAGCACAGATACGCAGTATTTT.